What follows are 23 T cell receptor beta chains derived from one specimen sequenced in a study of beta chain features in type 1 diabetes. General study findings and limits: Moderate yet significant TCRB CDR3 shortening was seen in Type 1 diabetes patients in all four CD4+ subsets.

What these receptors recognize is not known. The investigators reverse transcribed all of the isolated RNA, so they sequenced expressed TCRB transcripts. Clones were read by immunoSEQ multiplex PCR, and TCRdb kept only the in-frame ones, dropping some. The top ten hold roughly 1.4% of the sample, which has approximately 150,000 clones, approximately 13% seen once. Sequencing was done on a sample of central memory CD4+ T cells from blood. The receptors derive from a man younger than 35 with type 1 diabetes.

The chain combines TRBV5-1 with TRBJ1-4; 9 bases agree with TRBD1. The CDR3 is 14 amino acids. Germline loops: CDR1 SGHRS, CDR2 YFSETQ. Trimming took 3 bases from V and 8 from J; bases not matched to a gene: 5. CDR3 sequence: CASSSGQGNEKLFF. The CDR3, as DNA: TGCGCCAGCAGCTCGGGACAGGGCAACGAAAAACTGTTTTTT.

This clone came up many times. The chain recombines TRBV7-2 with TRBJ1-1; possibly TRBD1 for D (5 bases). Germline V gives CDR1 SGHTA, CDR2 FQGNSA. Trimming took 5 bases from V and 5 from J, leaving 15 bases between them. The CDR3 extends over 14 amino acids. The CDR3 region is CASSPEVGVTEAFF. CDR3 DNA sequence: TGTGCCAGCAGCCCCGAAGTAGGGGTAACTGAAGCTTTCTTT. The entire variable domain, with the rest obtained from reference TRBV7-2 and TRBJ1-1, is as follows: GAGVSQSPSNKVTEKGKDVELRCDPISGHTALYWYRQSLGQGLEFLIYFQGNSAPDKSGLPSDRFSAERTGGSVSTLTIQRTQQEDSAVYLCASSPEVGVTEAFFGQGTRLTVV.

Comment on this clone: Within the sample, other DNA sequences also encode this same CDR3. Here the CDR3 reads CASNPGQGLGGYTF. The CDR3, as DNA: TGTGCCAGCAACCCCGGACAGGGGCTAGGTGGCTACACCTTC. This chain connects TRBV7-9 to TRBJ1-2; TRBD1 matches 9 bases. The CDR3 runs to 14 residues. V gave up 7 bases and J gave up 7 bases; unmatched junction bases: 10. CDR1 and CDR2 (germline): SEHNR, FQNEAQ (reference sequence).

This clone was found a few times. V is TRBV2 and J is TRBJ1-5; D not certain. V was trimmed by 6 bases and J by 2 bases, leaving 11 bases between them. The CDR3 sequence is 14 residues long. The germline V gene encodes CDR1 SNHLY and CDR2 FYNNEI. In DNA, the CDR3 is TGTGCCAGCAGCCAAGGCGGGGGCAATCAGCCCCAGCATTTT. This translates into CASSQGGGNQPQHF.

V usage is TRBV5-4 and J usage is TRBJ2-3; 10 nucleotides line up with TRBD2. Germline CDR1 reads SGHNT; CDR2 reads YYREEE (reference sequence). V lost 3 bases, J lost 3 bases, and 1 base stayed unmatched. This CDR3 spans 14 amino acids. CDR3 bases: TGTGCCAGCAGCTCTAGCGGGGGTACAGATACGCAGTATTTT. Translated: CASSSSGGTDTQYF.

This clone was recorded many times. The chain has TRBV30 and TRBJ1-1, with TRBD1 identical over 8 bases. Looked up from germline, CDR1 is GTSNPN and CDR2 is SVGIG (reference sequence). This CDR3 contains 17 residues. The ends lost 1 base at V and 1 base at J; junction bases unmatched: 11. The CDR3 spells CAWSAIGTGGRNTEAFF. DNA of the CDR3: TGTGCCTGGAGTGCGATTGGGACAGGTGGGAGGAACACTGAAGCTTTCTTT. Based on the CDR3 plus reference TRBV30 and TRBJ1-1, the full variable domain is SQTIHQWPATLVQPVGSPLSLECTVEGTSNPNLYWYRQAAGRGLQLLFYSVGIGQISSEVPQNLSASRPQDRQFILSSKKLLLSDSGFYLCAWSAIGTGGRNTEAFFGQGTRLTVV.

This clone was seen a handful of times. The V gene is TRBV5-6, the J gene TRBJ1-4; D ambiguous. Between the trimmed V and J ends, which lost 6 bases and 1 base, there was a span of 16 bases. This CDR3 is built from 16 residues. Germline V lookup: CDR1 SGHDT, CDR2 YYEEEE. The CDR3 sequence is CASTTRGGGTNEKLFF. The CDR3 nucleotides read TGTGCCAGCACCACCCGAGGAGGTGGAACTAATGAAAAACTGTTTTTT.

This clone was recorded at least ten times. This sequence joins TRBV15 and TRBJ2-1; either TRBD1 or TRBD2 may supply D (5 bases each). The germline V gene has CDR1 LNHNV and CDR2 YYDKDF (reference sequence). CDR3 length equals 15 residues. Trimming left V 0 bases short and J 6 bases short, with 12 bases between. DNA for the CDR3: TGTGCCACCAGCAGAGAGGTGGTGGGGACCAATGAGCAGTTCTTC. Translating it yields CATSREVVGTNEQFF.

This clone was detected only a few times. This chain links TRBV10-3 with TRBJ2-5, with a weak D call TRBD1 (5 bases). V dropped 6 bases and J dropped 4 bases, with 12 bases sitting between them. CDR1 is ENHRY and CDR2 is SYGVKD in the germline V gene. The CDR3 has 13 residues. The CDR3 DNA reads as TGTGCCATCAGCGCCTCCCAGGGAGAGACCCAGTACTTC. The encoded protein is CAISASQGETQYF.

On this clone itself: The same CDR3 can be traced to other DNA sequences in this sample. The V gene is TRBV25-1, the J gene TRBJ2-2; possible D gene TRBD1, 6 bases. V lost 3 bases to trimming and J lost 6 bases, with 11 bases between them. Germline CDR1 and CDR2: MGHDK and SYGVNS. The CDR3 runs 14 residues. The CDR3, as DNA: TGTGCCAGCAGTGACAGGGGTTGGTCCGGGGAGCTGTTTTTT. Protein: CASSDRGWSGELFF.

The chain links TRBV4-2 to TRBJ1-1; TRBD1 is a possible D gene (6 bases). The CDR3 totals 16 residues. Trimming took 4 bases from V and 0 from J, leaving 15 bases between them. Germline V gives CDR1 LGHNA, CDR2 YNFKEQ. CDR3 nucleotides: TGTGCCAGCAGCCCGCGCGGGGGCTCTGTGAACACTGAAGCTTTCTTT. Protein product: CASSPRGGSVNTEAFF.

V and J are TRBV16 and TRBJ2-5; 7 bases align to TRBD1. Germline V gene sequence: CDR1 KGHSY, CDR2 FQNENV. The CDR3 totals 14 residues. V lost 5 bases and J lost 2; bases outside the gene matches: 5. For the CDR3, the DNA is TGTGCCAGCAGCGTGCGACAGGGTCAAGAGACCCAGTACTTC. It specifies CASSVRQGQETQYF.

There are a few counts of this clone. The rearrangement joins TRBV6-1 to TRBJ2-5, with D tentatively TRBD1 (7 bases). CDR3 length: 17 residues. V was pared by 0 bases and J by 7 bases, with 21 bases between. Germline assignment: CDR1 MNHNS and CDR2 SASEGT. CDR3 sequence: CASSEAASHQGGVTQYF. The CDR3 DNA reads as TGTGCCAGCAGTGAAGCCGCAAGCCATCAGGGGGGTGTGACCCAGTACTTC.

This clone was found a few times. The chain employs TRBV14 and TRBJ2-3; D is unresolved. This CDR3 has 13 amino acids. The V gene lost 2 bases and the J gene lost 4 bases, with 7 bases spanning the gap. Looked up from germline, CDR1 is SGHDN and CDR2 is FVKESK. CDR3 bases: TGTGCCAGCAGCCAAAACACGGCAGATACGCAGTATTTT. It specifies CASSQNTADTQYF.

This clone was seen a few times. The J gene is TRBJ1-5, the V gene TRBV6-1; tentatively, D is TRBD1 (5 bases). Germline CDR1 reads MNHNS; CDR2 reads SASEGT. This CDR3 has 13 amino acids. Trimming stripped 7 bases from V and 6 bases from J, with 13 bases between. The CDR3 nucleotides read TGTGCCAGCAATGAGGGGCCCCTTCAGCCCCAGCATTTT. Protein product: CASNEGPLQPQHF.

This clone has only a few counts. The chain recombines TRBV11-2 with TRBJ2-6; D remains ambiguous. Germline V CDR1 and CDR2: SGHAT, FQNNGV. The CDR3 length is 14 residues. Trimming left V 9 bases short and J 0 bases short, with 9 bases between. The CDR3 DNA sequence: TGTGCCAGTCTATCCACCTCTGGGGCCAACGTCCTGACTTTC. It specifies CASLSTSGANVLTF.

This clone was observed a handful of times. This chain links TRBV5-1 with TRBJ2-5; 9 bases agree with TRBD1. With V trimmed by 4 bases and J by 4 bases, 8 bases remained unmatched. Germline V lookup: CDR1 SGHRS, CDR2 YFSETQ. CDR3 length equals 15 residues. The CDR3 sequence: CASSAPGTGRETQYF. As DNA, the CDR3 is TGCGCCAGCAGCGCCCCCGGGACAGGGCGAGAGACCCAGTACTTC.

This clone has only a few counts. The rearrangement uses TRBV2 and TRBJ1-3; no definite D call. Per germline, CDR1 SNHLY and CDR2 FYNNEI. V was shortened by 4 bases and J by 2 bases, with 9 bases between the two germline ends. The length of the CDR3 is 14 residues. The CDR3 protein is CASSAEIAGNTIYF. The CDR3 region has the DNA TGTGCCAGCAGTGCCGAGATTGCTGGAAACACCATATATTTT.

The V and J genes are TRBV30 and TRBJ2-5, with 8 bases fitting TRBD1. The CDR3 totals 17 residues. Germline V gives CDR1 GTSNPN, CDR2 SVGIG (reference sequence). V gave up 4 bases and J gave up 5 bases; unmatched junction bases: 18. CDR3 nucleotides: TGTGCCTGGACCGTGGTTATGGCAGGGGGCAAGTGGGAGACCCAGTACTTC. Translated, it gives CAWTVVMAGGKWETQYF.

This clone was counted between two and nine times. The genes are TRBV2 and TRBJ2-3; D gene ambiguous. Trimming left V 4 bases short and J 8 bases short, with 4 bases between. This CDR3 spans 10 amino acids. The germline V gene has CDR1 SNHLY and CDR2 FYNNEI. CDR3 sequence (DNA): TGTGCCAGCAGTGTTGCTACGCAGTATTTT. Its protein product is CASSVATQYF.

This clone was seen only a few times. The chain uses TRBV9 and TRBJ2-1; D is perhaps TRBD1 (5 bases). The germline gives CDR1 SGDLS, CDR2 YYNGEE. The CDR3 loop spans 13 amino acids. Between the trimmed V and J ends, which lost 0 bases and 7 bases, there was a span of 8 bases. DNA for the CDR3: TGTGCCAGCAGCGTAGGACAGATGAATGAGCAGTTCTTC. It specifies CASSVGQMNEQFF.

V usage is TRBV6-1 and J usage is TRBJ2-7, with TRBD2 identical over 10 bases. Germline CDR1 and CDR2: MNHNS and SASEGT. V dropped 0 bases and J dropped 5; count of bases not matched to a gene: 10. CDR3 length equals 17 residues. The CDR3 spells CASSEALNSGGFHEQYF. CDR3 nucleotides: TGTGCCAGCAGTGAAGCTTTGAATAGCGGGGGGTTCCACGAGCAGTACTTC.

This clone was found many times. The chain has TRBV7-2 and TRBJ2-2; D might be TRBD2 (6 bases). The CDR3 spans 16 residues. Germline V lookup: CDR1 SGHTA, CDR2 FQGNSA. V was cut by 4 bases and J by 4 bases, with 16 bases left in between. DNA of the CDR3: TGTGCCAGCAGCTCGGGACTCCCAGCGTCCACCGGGGAGCTGTTTTTT. Encoded protein: CASSSGLPASTGELFF.